Below, 14 T cell receptor beta chains from the same sample are listed, as sequenced in a study of Tregs in tolerant kidney transplant recipients. The data were produced by immunoSEQ multiplex PCR, yet TCRdb's version contains in-frame clones alone and is incomplete. The sample holds about 64,000 clones, roughly 98% seen once. The sequencing used Tregs from blood, collected before the transplant. The receptor set was obtained from a human donor who received a combined kidney and bone marrow transplant.

CDR3 amino acids: CASSLWDRIGGYTF. CDR3 sequence (DNA): TGTGCCAGCAGTTTGTGGGACAGGATAGGAGGCTACACCTTC. The gene calls are TRBV28 and TRBJ1-2; TRBD1 matches 8 bases. This CDR3 comprises 14 residues. Germline loops: CDR1 MDHEN, CDR2 SYDVKM. V lost 3 bases, J lost 8 bases, and 8 bases stayed unmatched.

The chain employs TRBV18 and TRBJ2-1; D ambiguous. Germline CDR1 reads KGHSH; CDR2 reads LQKENI. Deletions cut 3 bases from V and 4 bases from J, with 13 bases between. This CDR3 comprises 15 residues. The CDR3 coding sequence is TGTGCCAGCTCACCGACTGTTGGCGGTTACAATGAGCAGTTCTTC. Its protein is CASSPTVGGYNEQFF.

This clone has only one observation. The gene calls are TRBV6-1 and TRBJ1-1, with D tentatively TRBD1 (5 bases). Trimming pared 2 bases from V and 0 bases from J, leaving 22 bases between. This CDR3 is 19 amino acids long. Germline V gives CDR1 MNHNS, CDR2 SASEGT. The CDR3 nucleotides are TGTGCCAGCAGTGAATCGACAGAACACTGGGCTGTCATGAACACTGAAGCTTTCTTT. It is translated as CASSESTEHWAVMNTEAFF.

The chain has TRBV18 and TRBJ1-1; 8 bases are shared with TRBD1. In germline, CDR1 is KGHSH, CDR2 LQKENI. V was clipped by 1 base and J by 5 bases; unmatched bases: 0. The CDR3 is 13 residues long. The CDR3: CASSPRTGTEAFF. The CDR3 DNA reads TGTGCCAGCTCACCACGGACAGGGACTGAAGCTTTCTTT. Based on the CDR3 plus reference TRBV18 and TRBJ1-1, the full variable domain is NAGVMQNPRHLVRRRGQEARLRCSPMKGHSHVYWYRQLPEEGLKFMVYLQKENIIDESGMPKERFSAEFPKEGPSILRIQQVVRGDSAAYFCASSPRTGTEAFFGQGTRLTVV.

A single count supports this clone. CDR3 loop: CASTLGKGMNTEAFF. Written as DNA, the CDR3 is TGTGCCAGCACCCTCGGTAAGGGGATGAACACTGAAGCTTTCTTT. The chain combines TRBV9 with TRBJ1-1; perhaps TRBD1 as D (5 bases). V was clipped by 6 bases and J by 0 bases, with 15 bases between them. Germline lookup yields CDR1 SGDLS and CDR2 YYNGEE. This CDR3 is 15 amino acids long.

This chain links TRBV6-1 with TRBJ2-7, with TRBD2 matching 12 bases. CDR3 length: 13 residues. J was trimmed by 7 bases and V by 9 bases; bases with no gene match: 7. Looked up from germline, CDR1 is MNHNS and CDR2 is SASEGT. The CDR3 loop reads CASRTSGTGEQYF. CDR3 sequence (DNA): TGTGCCAGTAGGACTAGCGGGACAGGAGAGCAGTACTTC.

This rearrangement joins TRBV10-3 to TRBJ2-3; the match to TRBD2 covers 10 bases. Per the germline V gene, CDR1 is ENHRY and CDR2 is SYGVKD. V gave up 6 bases and J gave up 1 base; unmatched junction bases: 4. The CDR3 loop spans 15 amino acids. As DNA, the CDR3 is TGTGCCATCAGCCTCGGACTAGCGGGCACAGATACGCAGTATTTT. The encoded protein is CAISLGLAGTDTQYF.

The chain links TRBV7-2 to TRBJ1-2; maybe TRBD1 (5 bases). The V end was cut by 2 bases, the J end by 4 bases, with 11 bases between. Germline CDR1 SGHTA, CDR2 FQGNSA. The CDR3 sequence is 14 residues long. The DNA of the CDR3 is TGTGCCAGCAGCTTAAATCAGGGATCCTATGGCTACACCTTC. Protein sequence: CASSLNQGSYGYTF.

The genes are TRBV5-1 and TRBJ2-7, with a weak D call TRBD1 (6 bases). V was trimmed by 1 base and J by 2 bases, leaving 19 bases between them. Germline lookup yields CDR1 SGHRS and CDR2 YFSETQ. The CDR3 loop spans 17 amino acids. The CDR3 DNA sequence: TGCGCCAGCAGCTTGTGGTCTACGGACAGTCGGCCCTACGAGCAGTACTTC. Protein product: CASSLWSTDSRPYEQYF.

This clone was counted a single time. The chain joins TRBV7-3 to TRBJ2-7, with no clear D. Per germline, CDR1 SGHTA and CDR2 FQGTGA. Deletions cut 5 bases from V and 3 bases from J, with 5 bases between. CDR3 size: 11 residues. In DNA, the CDR3 is TGTGCCAGCAGCCCGTTCTACGAGCAGTACTTC. This translates into CASSPFYEQYF.

V and J are TRBV7-2 and TRBJ2-7, with TRBD2 matching 8 bases. V lost 1 base to trimming and J lost 3 bases; unmatched junction nucleotides: 11. Germline V CDR1 and CDR2: SGHTA, FQGNSA. This CDR3 region has 17 residues. The CDR3 loop is CASSLVLGLEKVYEQYF. DNA for the CDR3: TGTGCCAGCAGCTTAGTGTTGGGACTAGAAAAAGTCTACGAGCAGTACTTC.

The genes are TRBV15 and TRBJ1-3; D is possibly TRBD1 (5 bases). V was trimmed by 0 bases and J by 8 bases, leaving 8 bases between them. Germline V CDR1 and CDR2: LNHNV, YYDKDF (reference sequence). The CDR3 is 13 residues long. The CDR3 protein is CATSRDLTDTIYF. The CDR3 region has the DNA TGTGCCACCAGCAGAGATTTGACAGACACCATATATTTT.

This chain links TRBV19 with TRBJ2-1; possibly TRBD1 for D (5 bases). V dropped 6 bases and J dropped 8 bases, with 17 bases sitting between them. Germline values: CDR1 LNHDA, CDR2 SQIVND (reference sequence). The CDR3 runs to 14 residues. The CDR3 DNA sequence: TGTGCCAGTAGCCTGAATTCAGGGAACGATGAGCAGTTCTTC. Protein: CASSLNSGNDEQFF. The whole variable domain, remainder taken from reference TRBV19 and TRBJ2-1, is DGGITQSPKYLFRKEGQNVTLSCEQNLNHDAMYWYRQDPGQGLRLIYYSQIVNDFQKGDIAEGYSVSREKKESFPLTVTSAQKNPTAFYLCASSLNSGNDEQFFGPGTRLTVL.

The rearrangement joins TRBV4-2 to TRBJ1-2; possible D gene TRBD1, 6 bases. The length of the CDR3 is 16 residues. CDR1 is LGHNA, CDR2 YNFKEQ, per germline. V was trimmed by 3 bases and J by 4 bases, leaving 18 bases between them. The CDR3 nucleotides are TGTGCCAGCAGCCAGGCTTCCCCGGACAGCCCCTATGGCTACACCTTC. It specifies CASSQASPDSPYGYTF.